This T cell receptor beta chain was identified in a study of blood T cell repertoires in COVID-19. Study details: The United States, Italy and Spain were the sources of the acute and convalescent COVID-19 samples.

Germline V gene sequence: CDR1 SGHRS, CDR2 YFSETQ. The V end lost 4 bases, the J end lost 5 bases, and 16 bases lay between the germline ends. The CDR3 runs 15 residues. Authors' data handling: Scientists estimated how many nucleated cells there were by amplifying reference gene primers. Data came from immunoSEQ multiplex PCR; TCRdb stores just in-frame clones and leaves some out. V, J and clone size were drawn from that table, and D and trimming were deduced from the DNA. The sample shows 110,000 to 150,000 clones, roughly 84% of them seen only once. The sequencing sample was made of peripheral blood. This clonotype originated in a human donor in a cohort sampled during active COVID-19. The rearrangement joins TRBV5-1 to TRBJ2-4; possible D gene TRBD1, 6 bases. CDR3 loop: CASSRAPGVENIQYF. The CDR3 nucleotides read TGCGCCAGCAGCAGGGCGCCAGGGGTGGAAAACATTCAGTACTTC.